Listed below are T cell receptor beta chains from one sample, sequenced in a study of long-term antiretroviral therapy in people with HIV. Assay: immunoSEQ multiplex PCR; the TCRdb copy retains only in-frame clones and omits some. This sample has roughly 44,000 clones, with around 96% found just once. This specimen consisted of unsorted PBMCs, obtained 3.7 years after starting antiretroviral therapy. The receptor source for this set is a woman in her forties or fifties with HIV. CDR3s include the opening cysteine and the closing phenylalanine or tryptophan. D genes are given only for firm matches. For some rows the clone size is stated as once, few or many, or as a class when expanded; others skip it.

>-|TRBV13|TRBJ2-7|14|TRBD1
CASSQGTASYEQYF
TGTGCCAGCAGCCAAGGGACAGCTTCCTACGAGCAGTACTTC
>-|TRBV6-5|TRBJ1-5|15|TRBD1
CASSRFNRGRQPQHF
TGTGCCAGCAGCCGCTTTAACAGGGGACGGCAGCCCCAGCATTTT
>-|TRBV19|TRBJ1-6|12|-
CASSISNSPLHF
TGTGCCAGTAGTATCTCCAATTCACCCCTCCACTTT
>-|TRBV11-2|TRBJ2-6|17|TRBD2
CASSLTGGGSGANVLTF
TGTGCCAGCAGCCTGACCGGGGGGGGCTCTGGGGCCAACGTCCTGACTTTC
>-|TRBV7-9|TRBJ2-7|12|-
CASSLSSYEQYF
TGTGCCAGCAGCTTATCCTCATACGAGCAGTACTTC
>-|TRBV30|TRBJ2-1|14|-
CAWSVWQGNNEQFF
TGTGCCTGGAGTGTATGGCAGGGAAACAATGAGCAGTTCTTC
>-|TRBV6-6|TRBJ1-2|13|-
CASSYQTNYGYTF
TGTGCCAGCAGTTACCAGACTAACTATGGCTACACCTTC
>-|TRBV4-3|TRBJ2-5|17|-
CASSQDYSAGAQSTQYF
TGCGCCAGCAGCCAAGACTATTCCGCCGGAGCGCAGTCGACCCAGTACTTC
>-|TRBV7-3|TRBJ2-1|16|TRBD2
CASSYFGGADNNEQFF
TGTGCCAGCAGCTACTTCGGGGGGGCCGATAACAATGAGCAGTTCTTC
>-|TRBV6-5|TRBJ1-1|15|TRBD1
CASRRAGGRLPEAFF
TGTGCCAGCAGGCGAGCAGGGGGCCGACTCCCTGAAGCTTTCTTT
>-|TRBV28|TRBJ2-7|14|TRBD1
CASRGQGAVSEQYF
TGTGCCAGCAGGGGACAGGGGGCCGTCTCGGAGCAGTACTTC
>-|TRBV6-1|TRBJ1-2|13|TRBD1
CASRGQAEYGYTF
TGTGCCAGCAGGGGACAGGCCGAATATGGCTACACCTTC
>-|TRBV7-9|TRBJ2-7|15|-
CASSRGTGGAYEQYF
TGTGCCAGCAGCAGGGGTACGGGGGGCGCCTACGAGCAGTACTTC
>few|TRBV6-1|TRBJ1-4|15|-
CASIPGAGGNEKLFF
TGTGCCAGCATCCCAGGTGCCGGGGGAAATGAAAAACTGTTTTTT
>-|TRBV19|TRBJ1-1|13|-
CASIGKGGSEAFF
TGTGCCAGTATTGGGAAGGGGGGCTCTGAAGCTTTCTTT
>-|TRBV7-9|TRBJ2-5|14|TRBD1
CASSFGDRGETQYF
TGTGCCAGCAGCTTCGGGGACAGGGGAGAGACCCAGTACTTC
>-|TRBV5-1|TRBJ2-3|16|-
CASSLGVGSSPDTQYF
TGCGCCAGCAGCTTGGGGGTGGGGTCCTCCCCAGATACGCAGTATTTT
>-|TRBV25-1|TRBJ2-2|15|TRBD2
CASSGTSGDVGELFF
TGTGCCAGCAGTGGCACTAGCGGGGACGTCGGGGAGCTGTTTTTT
>-|TRBV15|TRBJ1-4|16|-
CATSRDFEGSWEKLFF
TGTGCCACCAGCAGAGATTTTGAAGGTTCTTGGGAAAAACTGTTTTTT
>once|TRBV9|TRBJ2-1|18|TRBD2
CASSVPTSGGAGVDEQFF
TGTGCCAGCAGCGTACCGACTAGCGGGGGGGCAGGTGTGGATGAGCAGTTCTTC
>-|TRBV6-5|TRBJ1-2|11|-
CASRGDLFYTF
TGTGCCAGCAGAGGGGACTTATTCTACACCTTC
>-|TRBV7-2|TRBJ2-2|16|TRBD2
CASSPLAGRLTGELFF
TGTGCCAGCAGCCCTTTAGCGGGGAGGCTCACCGGGGAGCTGTTTTTT
>-|TRBV7-2|TRBJ2-6|15|TRBD1
CASSQDRAGANVLTF
TGTGCCAGCAGCCAGGACAGGGCTGGGGCCAACGTCCTGACTTTC
>-|TRBV5-6|TRBJ2-2|16|-
CASSSGAQLFTGELFF
TGTGCCAGCAGCTCGGGGGCCCAGTTGTTCACCGGGGAGCTGTTTTTT
>-|TRBV5-4|TRBJ1-1|12|-
CASSSRWREAFF
TGTGCCAGCAGCTCCCGGTGGAGAGAAGCTTTCTTT
>-|TRBV27|TRBJ1-5|14|-
CASRATGDNQPQHF
TGTGCCAGCAGGGCCACAGGTGACAATCAGCCCCAGCATTTT
>-|TRBV15|TRBJ1-3|17|-
CATSRTRSLGSGNTIYF
TGTGCCACCAGCAGGACAAGGTCCCTCGGGTCTGGAAACACCATATATTTT
>-|TRBV25-1|TRBJ2-2|17|TRBD2
CASSDPTSGGASGELFF
TGTGCCAGCAGTGACCCGACTAGCGGGGGGGCCTCCGGGGAGCTGTTTTTT
>-|TRBV5-6|TRBJ2-7|13|TRBD1
CASSQTGGYEQYF
TGTGCCAGCAGTCAGACAGGGGGTTACGAGCAGTACTTC
>-|TRBV27|TRBJ2-7|13|TRBD1
CASSFGQGYEQYF
TGTGCCAGCAGTTTCGGACAGGGCTACGAGCAGTACTTC
>-|TRBV4-1|TRBJ1-6|14|TRBD1
CASSQDRKDSPLHF
TGCGCCAGCAGCCAGGACAGGAAGGATTCACCCCTCCACTTT
>-|TRBV7-2|TRBJ1-1|15|TRBD1
CASSARQGGNTEAFF
TGTGCCAGCAGCGCTAGACAGGGGGGGAACACTGAAGCTTTCTTT
>-|TRBV5-4|TRBJ2-7|14|TRBD1
CASSPDRGRNEQYF
TGTGCCAGCAGCCCGGACAGGGGTCGCAACGAGCAGTACTTC
>-|TRBV18|TRBJ1-1|16|-
CASSPSGGKQKTEAFF
TGTGCCAGCTCACCATCGGGGGGCAAGCAGAAGACTGAAGCTTTCTTT
>-|TRBV25-1|TRBJ1-4|15|-
CASSDVGEGNEKLFF
TGTGCCAGCAGTGATGTGGGCGAAGGCAATGAAAAACTGTTTTTT
>-|TRBV19|TRBJ1-1|15|-
CASTHLRGRNTEAFF
TGTGCCAGTACCCATTTGCGAGGGCGGAACACTGAAGCTTTCTTT
>-|TRBV19|TRBJ1-1|14|-
CASSRGARYTEAFF
TGTGCCAGTAGTCGGGGGGCTAGATACACTGAAGCTTTCTTT
>once|TRBV7-6|TRBJ1-1|17|TRBD1
CASSPRRDRVMNTEAFF
TGTGCCAGCAGCCCCAGAAGGGACAGAGTCATGAACACTGAAGCTTTCTTT
>-|TRBV30|TRBJ1-2|15|-
CAWSVPSRVWYGYTF
TGTGCCTGGAGTGTCCCGAGCAGGGTTTGGTATGGCTACACCTTC
>-|TRBV30|TRBJ2-3|19|TRBD1
CAWSPFITGTGKLTDTQYF
TGTGCCTGGAGTCCCTTTATAACCGGGACAGGGAAACTCACAGATACGCAGTATTTT